This TCR beta chain was sequenced for a study of beta chain features in type 1 diabetes. The wider study: Patients did not differ from healthy donors in age, gender or cell yield. Overall study findings and caveats: Researchers report that Type 1 diabetes patients had moderately but significantly shorter TCRB CDR3s across all four CD4+ subsets. Because the template was cDNA, high-expressing cells might be over-represented. The naive, central memory and Treg TCRB repertoires looked more alike in patients than they did in healthy donors.

The CDR3 length is 15 residues. Germline lookup yields CDR1 MNHEY and CDR2 SVGAGI. Trimming removed 6 bases at V and 0 bases at J, with 15 bases between. Only a few counts were recorded for this clone. The antigen is undetermined. Populations obtained by sorting all exceeded 98% purity. Isolated RNA was reverse transcribed in full, so expressed TCRB transcripts were sequenced. The repertoire was sequenced with immunoSEQ multiplex PCR; TCRdb's copy has only in-frame clones and lacks some. The sample has a few hundred thousand clones, 13% to 15% seen once. The sequenced material came from naive CD4+ T cells from blood. The rearrangement links TRBV6-5 to TRBJ2-7; a possible D gene is TRBD1 (6 bases). This clonotype originated in a man between 25 and 39 years old with type 1 diabetes. The CDR3 spells CASSTMDSSSYEQYF. Here the CDR3 DNA reads TGTGCCAGCAGCACGATGGACAGCAGCTCCTACGAGCAGTACTTC.